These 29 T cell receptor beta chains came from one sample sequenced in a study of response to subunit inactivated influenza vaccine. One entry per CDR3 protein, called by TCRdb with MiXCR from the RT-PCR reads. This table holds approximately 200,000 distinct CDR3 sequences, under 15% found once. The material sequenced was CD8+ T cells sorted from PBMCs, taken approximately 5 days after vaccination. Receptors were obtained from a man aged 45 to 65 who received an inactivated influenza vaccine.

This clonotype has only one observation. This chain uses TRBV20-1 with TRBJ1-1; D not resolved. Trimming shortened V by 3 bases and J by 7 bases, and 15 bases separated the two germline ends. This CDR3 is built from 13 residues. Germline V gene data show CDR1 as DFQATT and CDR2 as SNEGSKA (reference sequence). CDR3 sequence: CSASFRESFEAFF. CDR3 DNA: TGCAGTGCTAGTTTCCGGGAAAGCTTTGAAGCTTTCTTT.

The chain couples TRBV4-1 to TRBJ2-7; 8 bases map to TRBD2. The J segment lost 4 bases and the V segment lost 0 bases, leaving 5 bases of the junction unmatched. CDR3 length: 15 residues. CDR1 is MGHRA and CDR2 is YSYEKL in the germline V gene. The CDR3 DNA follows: TGCGCCAGCAGCCAAGATGGGTCGGGGGGGTACGAGCAGTACTTC. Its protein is CASSQDGSGGYEQYF.

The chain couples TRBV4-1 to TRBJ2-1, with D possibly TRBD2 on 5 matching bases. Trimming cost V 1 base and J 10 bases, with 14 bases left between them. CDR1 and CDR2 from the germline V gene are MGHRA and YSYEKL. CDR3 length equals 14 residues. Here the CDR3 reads CASSQGGLGREQFF. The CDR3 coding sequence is TGCGCCAGCAGCCAAGGGGGATTGGGGAGAGAGCAGTTCTTC.

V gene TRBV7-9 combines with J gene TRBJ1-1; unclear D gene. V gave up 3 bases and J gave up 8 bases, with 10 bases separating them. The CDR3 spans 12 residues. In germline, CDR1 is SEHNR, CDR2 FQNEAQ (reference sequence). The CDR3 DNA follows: TGTGCCAGCAGCTTTCGATCACCGGAAGCTTTCTTT. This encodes CASSFRSPEAFF.

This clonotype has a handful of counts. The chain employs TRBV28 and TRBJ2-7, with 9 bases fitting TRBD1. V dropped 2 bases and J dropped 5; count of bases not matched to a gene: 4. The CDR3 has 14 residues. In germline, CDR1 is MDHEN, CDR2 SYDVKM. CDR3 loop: CASSLGTGLNEQYF. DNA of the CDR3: TGTGCCAGCAGTTTAGGGACAGGGTTAAACGAGCAGTACTTC.

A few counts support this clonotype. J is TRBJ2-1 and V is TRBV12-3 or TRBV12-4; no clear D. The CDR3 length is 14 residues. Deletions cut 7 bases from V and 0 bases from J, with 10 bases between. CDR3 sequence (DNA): TGTGCCAGCAACGCACCCGCCTCCTACAATGAGCAGTTCTTC. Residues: CASNAPASYNEQFF.

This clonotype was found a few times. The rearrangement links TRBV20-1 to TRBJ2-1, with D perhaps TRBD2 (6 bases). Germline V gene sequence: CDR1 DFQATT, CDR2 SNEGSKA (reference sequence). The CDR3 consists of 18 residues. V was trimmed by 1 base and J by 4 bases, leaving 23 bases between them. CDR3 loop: CSARVFLTGREWYNEQFF. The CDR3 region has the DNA TGCAGTGCTAGAGTCTTCTTGACGGGACGGGAGTGGTACAATGAGCAGTTCTTC.

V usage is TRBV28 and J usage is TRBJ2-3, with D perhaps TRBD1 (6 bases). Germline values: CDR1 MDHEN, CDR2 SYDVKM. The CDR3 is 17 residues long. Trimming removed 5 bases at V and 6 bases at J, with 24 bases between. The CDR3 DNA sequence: TGTGCCAGCAGTCCAGGCCCAGGGGTAGCCGACAGGGATACGCAGTATTTT. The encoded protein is CASSPGPGVADRDTQYF.

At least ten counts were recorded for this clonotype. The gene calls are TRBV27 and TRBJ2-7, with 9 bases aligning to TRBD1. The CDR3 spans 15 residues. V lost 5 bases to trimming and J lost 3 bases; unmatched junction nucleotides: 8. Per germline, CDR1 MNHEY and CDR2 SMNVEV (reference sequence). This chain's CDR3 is CASSTPGQGFYEQYF. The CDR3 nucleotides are TGTGCCAGCAGTACGCCGGGACAGGGCTTCTACGAGCAGTACTTC.

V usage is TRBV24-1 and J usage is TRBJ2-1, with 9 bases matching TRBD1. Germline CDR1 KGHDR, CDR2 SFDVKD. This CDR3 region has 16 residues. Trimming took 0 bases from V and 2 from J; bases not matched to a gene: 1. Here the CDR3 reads CATSDLGTGTYNEQFF. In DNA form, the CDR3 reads TGTGCCACCAGTGATTTGGGGACAGGGACCTACAATGAGCAGTTCTTC.

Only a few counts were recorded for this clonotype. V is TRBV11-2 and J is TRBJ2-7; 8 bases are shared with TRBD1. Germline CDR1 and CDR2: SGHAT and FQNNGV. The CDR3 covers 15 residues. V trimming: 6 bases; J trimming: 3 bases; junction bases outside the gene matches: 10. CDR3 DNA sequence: TGTGCCAGCAGTCTGACTCGGGACAGGAACTACGAGCAGTACTTC. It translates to CASSLTRDRNYEQYF.

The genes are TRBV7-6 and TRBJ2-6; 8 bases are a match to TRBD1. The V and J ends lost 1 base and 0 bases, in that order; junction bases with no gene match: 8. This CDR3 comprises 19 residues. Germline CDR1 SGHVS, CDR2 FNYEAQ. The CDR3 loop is CASSLEIGDRISGANVLTF. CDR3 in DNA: TGTGCCAGCAGCTTAGAGATCGGGGACAGGATCTCTGGGGCCAACGTCCTGACTTTC.

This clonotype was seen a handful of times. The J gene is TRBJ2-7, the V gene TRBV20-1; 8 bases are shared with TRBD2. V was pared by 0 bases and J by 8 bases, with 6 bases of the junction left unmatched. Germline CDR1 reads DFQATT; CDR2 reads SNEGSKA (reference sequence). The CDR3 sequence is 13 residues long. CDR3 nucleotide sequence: TGCAGTGCTAGAGAGGGGGGACTAGTTAAGCAGTACTTC. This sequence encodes CSAREGGLVKQYF.

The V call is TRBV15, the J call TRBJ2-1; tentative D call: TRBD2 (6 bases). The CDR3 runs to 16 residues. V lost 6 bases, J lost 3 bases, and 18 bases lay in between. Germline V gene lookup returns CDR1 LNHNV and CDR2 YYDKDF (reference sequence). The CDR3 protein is CATRELAGTLYNEQFF. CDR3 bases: TGTGCCACCAGGGAGCTTGCGGGAACCCTCTACAATGAGCAGTTCTTC.

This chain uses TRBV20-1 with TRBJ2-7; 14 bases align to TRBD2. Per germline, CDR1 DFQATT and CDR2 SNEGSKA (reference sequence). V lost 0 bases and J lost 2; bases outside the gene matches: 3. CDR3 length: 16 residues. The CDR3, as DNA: TGCAGTGCTAGAGATTGGGGACTAGCGGGGGCCTACGAGCAGTACTTC. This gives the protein CSARDWGLAGAYEQYF.

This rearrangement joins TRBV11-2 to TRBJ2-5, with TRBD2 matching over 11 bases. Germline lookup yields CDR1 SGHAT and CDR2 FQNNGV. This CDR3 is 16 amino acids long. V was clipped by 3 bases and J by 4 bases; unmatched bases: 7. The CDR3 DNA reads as TGTGCCAGCAGCTTTAGACTAGCGGGGACTGGAGAGACCCAGTACTTC. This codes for CASSFRLAGTGETQYF.

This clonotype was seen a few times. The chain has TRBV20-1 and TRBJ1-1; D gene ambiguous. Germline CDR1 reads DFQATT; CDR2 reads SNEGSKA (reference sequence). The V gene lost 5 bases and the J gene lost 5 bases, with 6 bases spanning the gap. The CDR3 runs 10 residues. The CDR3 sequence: CSARGTEAFF. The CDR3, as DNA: TGCAGTGCTCGAGGGACTGAAGCTTTCTTT.

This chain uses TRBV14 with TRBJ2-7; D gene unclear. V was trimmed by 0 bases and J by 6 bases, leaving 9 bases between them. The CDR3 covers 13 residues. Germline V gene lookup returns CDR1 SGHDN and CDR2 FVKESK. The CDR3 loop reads CASSQERTAEQYF. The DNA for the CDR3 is TGTGCCAGCAGCCAAGAGAGGACGGCCGAGCAGTACTTC.

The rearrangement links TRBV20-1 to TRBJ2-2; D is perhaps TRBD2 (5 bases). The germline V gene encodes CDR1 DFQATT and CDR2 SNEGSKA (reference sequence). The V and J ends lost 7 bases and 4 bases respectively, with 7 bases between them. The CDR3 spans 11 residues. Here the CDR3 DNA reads TGCAGTGGGGAGCGCACCGGGGAGCTGTTTTTT. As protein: CSGERTGELFF.

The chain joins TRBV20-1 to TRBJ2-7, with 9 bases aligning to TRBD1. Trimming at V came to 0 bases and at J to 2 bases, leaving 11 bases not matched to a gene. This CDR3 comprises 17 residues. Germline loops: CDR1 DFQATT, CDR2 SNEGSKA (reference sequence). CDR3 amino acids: CSARDRGADRGPYEQYF. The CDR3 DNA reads TGCAGTGCTAGAGATCGGGGAGCGGACAGGGGCCCCTACGAGCAGTACTTC.

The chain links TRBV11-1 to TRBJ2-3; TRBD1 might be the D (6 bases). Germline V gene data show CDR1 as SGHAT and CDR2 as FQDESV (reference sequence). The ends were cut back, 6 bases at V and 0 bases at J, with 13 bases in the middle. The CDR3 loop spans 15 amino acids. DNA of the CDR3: TGTGCCAGCAGGGAGAGAGGGGGTAGCACAGATACGCAGTATTTT. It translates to CASRERGGSTDTQYF.

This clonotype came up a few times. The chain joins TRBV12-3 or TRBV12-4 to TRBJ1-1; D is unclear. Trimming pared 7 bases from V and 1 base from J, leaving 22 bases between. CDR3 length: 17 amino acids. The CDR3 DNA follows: TGTGCCAGCACCCACTCCTGGGTTGACTATCCGAACACTGAAGCTTTCTTT. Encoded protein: CASTHSWVDYPNTEAFF.

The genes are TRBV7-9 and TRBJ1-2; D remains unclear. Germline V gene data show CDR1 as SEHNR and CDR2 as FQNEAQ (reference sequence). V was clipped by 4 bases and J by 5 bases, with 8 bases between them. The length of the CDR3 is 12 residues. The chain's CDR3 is CASSYSLYGYTF. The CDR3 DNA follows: TGTGCCAGCAGCTACAGCCTTTATGGCTACACCTTC.

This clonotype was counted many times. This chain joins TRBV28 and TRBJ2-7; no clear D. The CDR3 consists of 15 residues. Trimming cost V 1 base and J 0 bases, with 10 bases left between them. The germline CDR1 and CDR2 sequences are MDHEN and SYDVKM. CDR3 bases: TGTGCCAGCAGTTTATTACGGAAACCCTCCTACGAGCAGTACTTC. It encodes CASSLLRKPSYEQYF.

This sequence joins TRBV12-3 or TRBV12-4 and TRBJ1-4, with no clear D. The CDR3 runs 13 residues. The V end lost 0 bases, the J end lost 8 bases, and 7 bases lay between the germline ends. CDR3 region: CASSLALMEKLFF. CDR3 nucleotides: TGTGCCAGCAGTTTAGCGCTAATGGAAAAACTGTTTTTT.

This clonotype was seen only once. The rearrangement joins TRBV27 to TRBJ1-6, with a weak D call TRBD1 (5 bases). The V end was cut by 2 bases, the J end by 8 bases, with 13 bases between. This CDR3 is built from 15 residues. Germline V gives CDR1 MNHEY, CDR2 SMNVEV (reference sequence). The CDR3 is CASSLGTVRDSPLHF. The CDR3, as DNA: TGTGCCAGCAGTTTAGGGACGGTCCGGGATTCACCCCTCCACTTT.

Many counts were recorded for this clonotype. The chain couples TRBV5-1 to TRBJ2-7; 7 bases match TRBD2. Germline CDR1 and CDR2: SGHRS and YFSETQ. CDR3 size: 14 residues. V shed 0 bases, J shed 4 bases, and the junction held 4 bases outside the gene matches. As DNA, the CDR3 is TGCGCCAGCAGCTTGGTTAGCGGGTCATACGAGCAGTACTTC. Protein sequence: CASSLVSGSYEQYF.

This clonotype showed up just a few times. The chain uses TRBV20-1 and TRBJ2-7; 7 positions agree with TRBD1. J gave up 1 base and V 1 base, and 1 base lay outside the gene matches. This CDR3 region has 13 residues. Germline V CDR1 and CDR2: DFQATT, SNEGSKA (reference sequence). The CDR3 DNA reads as TGCAGTGCTAGAGGGGGACAGTCCTACGAGCAGTACTTC. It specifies CSARGGQSYEQYF.

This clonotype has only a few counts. The CDR3 region is CASSRGQGRTGELFF. The CDR3 region has the DNA TGTGCCAGCAGCCGGGGACAGGGGAGAACCGGGGAGCTGTTTTTT. The chain joins TRBV6-2 or TRBV6-3 to TRBJ2-2; 10 bases line up with TRBD1. Germline CDR1 is MNHEY and CDR2 is SVGEGT. The V and J ends lost 6 bases and 5 bases, in that order; junction bases with no gene match: 6. The CDR3 consists of 15 residues.